These 27 T cell receptor beta chains originate from one sample sequenced in a study of tumor-infiltrating lymphocytes in localized non-small cell lung cancer. Sequencing used immunoSEQ multiplex PCR; TCRdb keeps in-frame clones, though not all of them. The sample records roughly 13,000 clones, 60% to 70% being singletons. Sample: lung tumor tissue. The receptors stem from a human donor with non-small cell lung cancer.

The V gene is TRBV9, the J gene TRBJ2-1, with D perhaps matching TRBD2 (6 bases). The CDR3 contains 14 residues. Germline V gene data show CDR1 as SGDLS and CDR2 as YYNGEE. Between the trimmed V and J ends, which lost 2 bases and 5 bases, there was a span of 11 bases. The CDR3 sequence: CASSVAGQNNEQFF. The CDR3 DNA follows: TGTGCCAGCAGCGTCGCGGGGCAAAACAATGAGCAGTTCTTC.

The chain joins TRBV29-1 to TRBJ1-2; D not certain. Trimming took off 4 bases at V and 7 bases at J, with 10 bases between the two ends. The CDR3 contains 11 residues. CDR1 is SQVTM and CDR2 is ANQGSEA in the germline V gene. As DNA, the CDR3 is TGCAGCGTTGGGGCAGAACTTGGCTACACCTTC. It encodes CSVGAELGYTF.

On this clone itself: At one end, the junction sequence differs from germline, possibly due to a read error. The chain recombines TRBV2 with TRBJ1-1; D remains ambiguous. The CDR3 consists of 13 residues. Germline CDR1 is SNHLY and CDR2 is FYNNEI. The CDR3 sequence: CATLTGLKTEAFF. In DNA form, the CDR3 reads TGTGCCACCTTGACGGGGTTGAAGACTGAAGCTTTCTTT.

By frequency in the sample, this clone is medium-sized. The rearrangement joins TRBV5-1 to TRBJ1-2; no firm D call. CDR3 size: 14 residues. Trimming cost V 0 bases and J 4 bases, with 10 bases left between them. The germline gives CDR1 SGHRS, CDR2 YFSETQ. The CDR3 bases are TGCGCCAGCAGCTTGGTGGCAGGCGTCTATGGCTACACCTTC. The encoded protein is CASSLVAGVYGYTF. Supplemented by reference TRBV5-1 and TRBJ1-2, the full variable domain reads KAGVTQTPRYLIKTRGQQVTLSCSPISGHRSVSWYQQTPGQGLQFLFEYFSETQRNKGNFPGRFSGRQFSNSRSEMNVSTLELGDSALYLCASSLVAGVYGYTFGSGTRLTVV.

This clone has just one count. J is TRBJ2-5 and V is TRBV7-2; perhaps TRBD1 as D (5 bases). Germline V lookup: CDR1 SGHTA, CDR2 FQGNSA. The CDR3 totals 14 residues. Trimming pared 5 bases from V and 7 bases from J, leaving 17 bases between. CDR3 DNA: TGTGCCAGCAGCCCGAGGCGGTCAGGGATGACCCAGTACTTC. Protein product: CASSPRRSGMTQYF.

The chain employs TRBV19 and TRBJ2-3; possibly TRBD2 for D (5 bases). Germline CDR1 reads LNHDA; CDR2 reads SQIVND (reference sequence). The V end was cut by 6 bases, the J end by 2 bases, with 18 bases between. CDR3 size: 16 residues. The CDR3 sequence is CASSPGKRTYTDTQYF. In nucleotides, the CDR3 is TGTGCCAGTAGCCCCGGAAAGCGGACTTACACAGATACGCAGTATTTT.

J is TRBJ1-4 and V is TRBV9; D perhaps matches TRBD1 (5 bases). The germline CDR1 and CDR2 sequences are SGDLS and YYNGEE. Trimming shortened V by 0 bases and J by 5 bases, and 8 bases separated the two germline ends. The CDR3 is made up of 14 amino acids. CDR3 region: CASSVGWDNEKLFF. The CDR3 nucleotides read TGTGCCAGCAGCGTAGGATGGGACAATGAAAAACTGTTTTTT.

V and J are TRBV9 and TRBJ1-1; D is undetermined. This CDR3 is 13 amino acids long. Trimming took off 2 bases at V and 3 bases at J, with 8 bases between the two ends. Germline V gene data show CDR1 as SGDLS and CDR2 as YYNGEE. CDR3 nucleotides: TGTGCCAGCAGCGTCGAGATTTACACTGAAGCTTTCTTT. Translating gives CASSVEIYTEAFF. The full variable domain, its missing parts supplied by reference TRBV9 and TRBJ1-1, is DSGVTQTPKHLITATGQRVTLRCSPRSGDLSVYWYQQSLDQGLQFLIQYYNGEERAKGNILERFSAQQFPDLHSELNLSSLELGDSALYFCASSVEIYTEAFFGQGTRLTVV.

The chain links TRBV28 to TRBJ2-7; no clear D. CDR1 and CDR2 from the germline V gene are MDHEN and SYDVKM. Trimming removed 6 bases at V and 3 bases at J, with 9 bases between. This CDR3 comprises 12 residues. The CDR3: CASSNNDYEQYF. In DNA form, the CDR3 reads TGTGCCAGCAGCAACAACGACTACGAGCAGTACTTC.

This rearrangement joins TRBV5-1 to TRBJ2-2; the match to TRBD2 covers 8 bases. This CDR3 comprises 16 residues. J gave up 1 base and V 2 bases, and 4 bases lay outside the gene matches. The germline gives CDR1 SGHRS, CDR2 YFSETQ. The CDR3: CASSFASGLNTGELFF. The CDR3 DNA follows: TGCGCCAGCAGCTTTGCTAGCGGGTTGAACACCGGGGAGCTGTTTTTT.

V gene TRBV28 combines with J gene TRBJ1-2; D is perhaps TRBD1 (5 bases). CDR3 size: 14 residues. V lost 5 bases, J lost 4 bases, and 14 bases lay in between. Germline loops: CDR1 MDHEN, CDR2 SYDVKM. The CDR3 is CASSPPGQIYGYTF. The CDR3 bases are TGTGCCAGCAGTCCTCCCGGACAAATCTATGGCTACACCTTC.

This clone was recorded only once. J is TRBJ2-3 and V is TRBV5-1, with TRBD2 matching over 15 bases. V lost 2 bases to trimming and J lost 8 bases; unmatched junction nucleotides: 6. The CDR3 extends over 16 amino acids. Germline V gives CDR1 SGHRS, CDR2 YFSETQ. CDR3 DNA sequence: TGCGCCAGCAGCTTCACCGGGACTAGCGGGGGGAGTACGCAGTATTTT. Amino acids: CASSFTGTSGGSTQYF.

The gene calls are TRBV27 and TRBJ1-5; 9 bases align to TRBD1. Germline-derived CDR1 and CDR2 are MNHEY and SMNVEV (reference sequence). With V trimmed by 4 bases and J by 3 bases, 7 bases remained unmatched. This CDR3 has 16 residues. The CDR3 sequence is CASSSIRDRDNQPQHF. CDR3 nucleotides: TGTGCCAGCAGTTCAATCCGGGACAGGGACAATCAGCCCCAGCATTTT.

The chain joins TRBV18 to TRBJ1-2, with no clear D. Trimming stripped 3 bases from V and 4 bases from J, with 9 bases between. Germline CDR1 KGHSH, CDR2 LQKENI. The CDR3 spans 13 residues. The CDR3 nucleotides read TGTGCCAGCTCACCGGAGGGTCCCTATGGCTACACCTTC. Translating gives CASSPEGPYGYTF.

The J gene is TRBJ1-3, the V gene TRBV18, with D unclear. The CDR3 is made up of 13 amino acids. The V end lost 4 bases, the J end lost 4 bases, and 8 bases lay between the germline ends. Germline lookup yields CDR1 KGHSH and CDR2 LQKENI. In DNA form, the CDR3 reads TGTGCCAGCTCACGGGAAGCGGGAAACACCATATATTTT. Translated, it gives CASSREAGNTIYF. The entire variable domain, with the rest obtained from reference TRBV18 and TRBJ1-3, is as follows: NAGVMQNPRHLVRRRGQEARLRCSPMKGHSHVYWYRQLPEEGLKFMVYLQKENIIDESGMPKERFSAEFPKEGPSILRIQQVVRGDSAAYFCASSREAGNTIYFGEGSWLTVV.

The gene calls are TRBV7-9 and TRBJ2-5; 9 bases map to TRBD2. CDR3 length equals 17 residues. Germline CDR1 and CDR2: SEHNR and FQNEAQ (reference sequence). The ends lost 3 bases at V and 2 bases at J; junction bases unmatched: 10. In DNA form, the CDR3 reads TGTGCCAGCAGCTTGAGTAGGCTTGCGGGGGGGCAAGAGACCCAGTACTTC. Translation gives CASSLSRLAGGQETQYF.

As for this clone: Mismatch with germline at one junction end may stem from a read error. The rearrangement joins TRBV7-7 to TRBJ2-5, with TRBD1 matching over 8 bases. The CDR3 runs 15 residues. CDR1 is SSHAT, CDR2 FNYEAQ, per germline (reference sequence). CDR3 loop: CASSSGQGPQETQYF. CDR3 DNA: TGTGCTAGCAGCTCCGGACAGGGTCCCCAAGAGACCCAGTACTTC.

This clone came up a few times. The chain couples TRBV2 to TRBJ2-3; tentatively, D is TRBD2 (6 bases). V was trimmed by 11 bases and J by 4 bases, leaving 19 bases between them. Germline values: CDR1 SNHLY, CDR2 FYNNEI. This CDR3 region has 14 residues. Written as DNA, the CDR3 is TGTGCCTCCTCCGGGACTCCTGGGGCAGATACGCAGTATTTT. The encoded protein is CASSGTPGADTQYF.

This CDR3 is CASSYGQGFTEAFF. The CDR3 DNA reads TGTGCCAGCAGTTACGGGCAGGGTTTCACTGAAGCTTTCTTT. V gene TRBV6-5 combines with J gene TRBJ1-1; tentative D call: TRBD1 (5 bases). V was pared by 2 bases and J by 4 bases, with 11 bases between. The CDR3 is made up of 14 amino acids. The germline gives CDR1 MNHEY, CDR2 SVGAGI.

The chain joins TRBV29-1 to TRBJ2-1; D gene unclear. The CDR3 covers 13 residues. The V end was cut by 7 bases, the J end by 5 bases, with 15 bases between. Germline-derived CDR1 and CDR2 are SQVTM and ANQGSEA. The chain's CDR3 is CSGGYFGNNEQFF. CDR3 coding DNA: TGCAGCGGGGGATACTTTGGGAACAATGAGCAGTTCTTC.

The J gene is TRBJ1-2, the V gene TRBV19; 9 bases match TRBD1. Trimming took 5 bases from V and 4 from J; bases not matched to a gene: 11. Germline values: CDR1 LNHDA, CDR2 SQIVND (reference sequence). The CDR3 is 16 residues long. The CDR3 DNA is TGTGCCAGTAGTCCTCTACAGGGGGCTCGGATCTATGGCTACACCTTC. Amino acid sequence: CASSPLQGARIYGYTF.

The V gene is TRBV2, the J gene TRBJ2-7; D call uncertain. The length of the CDR3 is 13 residues. V lost 6 bases to trimming and J lost 0 bases, with 9 bases between them. Germline V CDR1 and CDR2: SNHLY, FYNNEI. CDR3 loop: CASRPSASYEQYF. In DNA form, the CDR3 reads TGTGCCAGCAGGCCTTCGGCCTCCTACGAGCAGTACTTC.

This chain connects TRBV30 to TRBJ2-2; the D gene is possibly TRBD1 (5 bases). With 5 bases removed from V and 1 base from J, the gap between germline ends came to 11 bases. CDR3 length: 14 amino acids. Per the germline V gene, CDR1 is GTSNPN and CDR2 is SVGIG (reference sequence). CDR3 DNA: TGTGCCTGGCGAGCTAGGGGGAACACCGGGGAGCTGTTTTTT. This translates into CAWRARGNTGELFF.

V is TRBV6-1 and J is TRBJ1-5; a possible D gene is TRBD1 (6 bases). Germline assignment: CDR1 MNHNS and CDR2 SASEGT. The V end lost 6 bases, the J end lost 7 bases, and 16 bases lay between the germline ends. There are 14 residues in the CDR3. CDR3 protein: CASSPQGAGQPQHF. In DNA, the CDR3 is TGTGCCAGCAGCCCACAGGGAGCAGGACAGCCCCAGCATTTT.

The rearrangement joins TRBV14 to TRBJ2-1; TRBD2 agrees at 7 bases. Germline CDR1 reads SGHDN; CDR2 reads FVKESK. The CDR3 has 15 residues. Losses at the gene ends were 3 bases for V and 8 bases for J; bases not matched to a gene: 10. Written as DNA, the CDR3 is TGTGCCAGCAGCCAGGGACTACCCTCTTTATATGAGCAGTTCTTC. Amino acids: CASSQGLPSLYEQFF.

This clone was recorded once. The rearrangement uses TRBV5-1 and TRBJ1-6; the match to TRBD1 covers 8 bases. V dropped 0 bases and J dropped 8; count of bases not matched to a gene: 4. The CDR3 contains 15 residues. Looked up from germline, CDR1 is SGHRS and CDR2 is YFSETQ. CDR3 nucleotides: TGCGCCAGCAGCTTGGCGACAGGGGCGGATTCACCCCTCCACTTT. Amino acid sequence: CASSLATGADSPLHF.

This chain connects TRBV6-1 to TRBJ2-5, with D perhaps matching TRBD1 (6 bases). Trimming took 5 bases from V and 0 from J, leaving 10 bases between them. CDR3 length: 14 residues. CDR1 MNHNS and CDR2 SASEGT come from the germline V gene. This chain's CDR3 is CASSIGQNQETQYF. The CDR3, as DNA: TGTGCCAGCAGTATCGGACAGAACCAAGAGACCCAGTACTTC.